The rows below give T cell receptor beta chains drawn from one sample of a study of shared clonotypes between healthy human individuals. Some clones are missing from TCRdb's copy, which holds only in-frame ones; the method was immunoSEQ multiplex PCR. The top ten hold about 0.41% of the sample, which has about 2.5 million clones, less than 95% seen once. The source material was naive CD4+ T cells from PBMCs. The receptors originated from a man younger than 35 in good health. Some clones in this sample may be carry-over from other donors' samples. The CDR3 runs from the conserved cysteine through the conserved F or W. Each record gives: D gene, V gene, clone size, J gene, CDR3 protein, CDR3 DNA. D genes are given only for firm matches. Expanded clones get a size class; other rows say once, few or many, or leave the size out.

>-|TRBV5-1|-|TRBJ1-1
CASTSQGWGNTEAFF
TGCGCCAGCACCTCCCAAGGTTGGGGGAACACTGAAGCTTTCTTT
>-|TRBV5-1|-|TRBJ2-7
CASSREGQGPDEQYF
TGCGCCAGCAGCCGGGAGGGACAGGGACCTGACGAGCAGTACTTC
>-|TRBV19|-|TRBJ1-1
CASSIHNTEAFF
TGTGCCAGTAGTATCCATAACACTGAAGCTTTCTTT
>-|TRBV2|once|TRBJ1-4
CASSDRWRGNEKLFF
TGTGCCAGCAGTGACCGTTGGCGAGGTAATGAAAAACTGTTTTTT
>TRBD2|TRBV2|-|TRBJ2-1
CASSVLASLSYNEQFF
TGTGCCAGCAGCGTACTAGCGTCCTTGTCCTACAATGAGCAGTTCTTC
>TRBD2|TRBV12-5|once|TRBJ2-3
CASGLVRKREQSTQYF
TGTGCTAGTGGTTTGGTAAGAAAGCGGGAGCAGAGTACGCAGTATTTT
>TRBD1|TRBV19|-|TRBJ1-5
CASTPDRGSNQPQHF
TGTGCCAGTACCCCGGACAGGGGTAGCAATCAGCCCCAGCATTTT
>TRBD1|TRBV30|-|TRBJ2-5
CAWSVSGTGGETQYF
TGTGCCTGGAGTGTATCCGGGACAGGGGGGGAGACCCAGTACTTC
>TRBD1|TRBV29-1|-|TRBJ2-7
CSAAIGTGGYDEQYF
TGCAGCGCCGCGATCGGGACAGGGGGTTATGACGAGCAGTACTTC
>TRBD1|TRBV5-1|-|TRBJ2-7
CASSLGQGVSYEQYF
TGCGCCAGCAGCTTAGGACAGGGGGTGTCCTACGAGCAGTACTTC
>-|TRBV18|-|TRBJ2-7
CASSEDIAYEQYF
TGTGCCAGCTCAGAAGACATCGCCTACGAGCAGTACTTC
>TRBD1|TRBV6-5|-|TRBJ2-7
CASRGTGPAYEQYF
TGTGCCAGCAGGGGGACAGGGCCGGCCTACGAGCAGTACTTC
>-|TRBV29-1|few|TRBJ1-1
CSVEDAGPNTEAFF
TGCAGCGTTGAAGACGCAGGGCCAAACACTGAAGCTTTCTTT
>TRBD2|TRBV28|-|TRBJ2-1
CASRGTSGESYNEQFF
TGTGCCAGCAGGGGAACTAGCGGGGAGTCCTACAATGAGCAGTTCTTC
>-|TRBV20-1|-|TRBJ2-5
CSARNQETQYF
TGCAGTGCCAGGAACCAAGAGACCCAGTACTTC
>-|TRBV6-5|-|TRBJ1-2
CASSYSWGTYGYTF
TGTGCCAGCAGTTACTCGTGGGGTACCTATGGCTACACCTTC
>-|TRBV15|-|TRBJ2-2
CATSDPGLVRAAGELFF
TGTGCCACCAGCGACCCCGGGCTAGTTCGGGCGGCCGGGGAGCTGTTTTTT
>TRBD1|TRBV7-8|-|TRBJ1-2
CASSANRGSGGYTF
TGTGCCAGCAGCGCCAACAGGGGAAGTGGGGGCTACACCTTC
>TRBD2|TRBV4-1|-|TRBJ2-5
CASSQVYGGRAGLWETQYF
TGCGCCAGCAGCCAAGTTTATGGCGGGAGGGCCGGTTTGTGGGAGACCCAGTACTTC
>-|TRBV5-1|-|TRBJ2-1
CASSLQGNEQFF
TGCGCCAGCAGCCTCCAGGGGAATGAGCAGTTCTTC
>-|TRBV6-1|-|TRBJ1-3
CASSELPLLSGNTIYF
TGTGCCAGCAGTGAACTTCCCCTATTATCTGGAAACACCATATATTTT
>-|TRBV9|few|TRBJ2-2
CASGTANTGELFF
TGTGCCAGCGGGACGGCGAACACCGGGGAGCTGTTTTTT
>-|TRBV20-1|-|TRBJ2-1
CSASLVVEQFF
TGCAGTGCTAGTTTGGTGGTTGAGCAGTTCTTC
>-|TRBV14|-|TRBJ2-3
CASSQTLGAAQARYTQYF
TGTGCCAGCAGCCAAACCTTAGGGGCCGCCCAAGCGAGGTATACGCAGTATTTT
>-|TRBV9|-|TRBJ1-4
CASSVDSAEKLFF
TGTGCCAGCAGCGTAGACTCCGCGGAAAAACTGTTTTTT
>-|TRBV7-9|-|TRBJ2-7
CASSLRVGPYEQYF
TGTGCCAGCAGCTTACGGGTGGGACCCTACGAGCAGTACTTC
>TRBD2|TRBV19|-|TRBJ2-1
CASSTAPGALRLADNEQFF
TGTGCCAGTAGCACCGCCCCGGGGGCGCTGAGACTAGCGGACAATGAGCAGTTCTTC
>TRBD1|TRBV28|-|TRBJ1-4
CASSIGGGGLEKLFF
TGTGCCAGCAGTATAGGGGGAGGGGGCCTCGAAAAACTGTTTTTT
>TRBD2|TRBV28|-|TRBJ2-2
CASRGAGGPWTGELFF
TGTGCCAGCAGGGGTGCGGGAGGGCCATGGACCGGGGAGCTGTTTTTT
>-|TRBV5-4|-|TRBJ1-1
CASRRYGGGTEAFF
TGTGCCAGCAGACGATACGGGGGAGGGACTGAAGCTTTCTTT
>TRBD1|TRBV5-1|-|TRBJ1-1
CASSSDRGVGTVAFF
TGCGCCAGCAGCTCGGACAGGGGTGTAGGGACGGTAGCTTTCTTT
>-|TRBV18|once|TRBJ2-2
CASSPQADTGELFF
TGTGCCAGCTCACCACAGGCCGACACCGGGGAGCTGTTTTTT
>-|TRBV19|once|TRBJ1-5
CASTLAGNQPQHF
TGTGCCAGTACCCTCGCAGGGAATCAGCCCCAGCATTTT
>TRBD2|TRBV6-1|-|TRBJ2-1
CASRRGTSGDNEQFF
TGTGCCAGCAGGCGCGGGACTAGCGGTGACAATGAGCAGTTCTTC
>-|TRBV28|-|TRBJ1-4
CASGGRGEKLFF
TGTGCCAGCGGGGGCCGGGGGGAAAAACTGTTTTTT
>-|TRBV7-2|-|TRBJ1-3
CASSLASGGSGNTIYF
TGTGCCAGCAGCTTAGCTTCCGGAGGGAGTGGAAACACCATATATTTT
>TRBD2|TRBV29-1|-|TRBJ2-1
CSVDYPGTSGSTYNEQFF
TGCAGCGTTGACTATCCCGGGACTAGCGGGAGTACCTACAATGAGCAGTTCTTC
>TRBD2|TRBV9|-|TRBJ2-7
CASSVASGPYEQYF
TGTGCCAGCAGCGTAGCTAGCGGTCCCTACGAGCAGTACTTC
>-|TRBV5-1|-|TRBJ2-5
CASSLTGRAGETQYF
TGCGCCAGCAGCTTGACAGGGAGGGCGGGGGAGACCCAGTACTTC
>-|TRBV4-2|-|TRBJ1-5
CASSQEQLSNQPQHF
TGTGCCAGCAGCCAAGAACAGCTTAGCAATCAGCCCCAGCATTTT
>TRBD1|TRBV6-1|-|TRBJ2-3
CASSEAKQGAFFTQYF
TGTGCCAGCAGTGAAGCGAAGCAGGGGGCCTTTTTTACGCAGTATTTT
>TRBD2|TRBV7-9|-|TRBJ2-1
CASSPRLAGRGEQFF
TGTGCCAGCAGCCCCCGACTAGCGGGACGGGGTGAGCAGTTCTTC
>-|TRBV15|-|TRBJ2-7
CATSSAGLSYEQYF
TGTGCCACCAGCAGTGCAGGACTGTCCTACGAGCAGTACTTC
>-|TRBV27|-|TRBJ1-5
CASSPERNQPQHF
TGTGCCAGCAGTCCAGAGCGCAATCAGCCCCAGCATTTT
>-|TRBV2|once|TRBJ1-2
CASSEDRGRGYTF
TGTGCCAGCAGTGAAGATAGAGGTCGTGGCTACACCTTC
>-|TRBV28|-|TRBJ2-1
CASSLEDEQFF
TGTGCCAGCAGTTTGGAGGATGAGCAGTTCTTC
>-|TRBV2|-|TRBJ2-1
CASSATTGSLYNEQFF
TGTGCCAGCAGTGCTACGACTGGGTCCTTATACAATGAGCAGTTCTTC
>TRBD2|TRBV9|-|TRBJ2-5
CASSVGGGGPETQYF
TGTGCCAGCAGCGTAGGAGGCGGGGGGCCAGAGACCCAGTACTTC
>-|TRBV5-1|-|TRBJ2-5
CASSQTGVQETQYF
TGCGCCAGCAGCCAGACAGGAGTCCAAGAGACCCAGTACTTC